This T cell receptor (beta chain) was recovered during a study of sequential checkpoint blockade in melanoma. Study background: Patients were randomized 1:1 to nivolumab-then-ipilimumab or ipilimumab-then-nivolumab first-line.

Treatment: randomized to nivolumab then ipilimumab (arm A) or the reverse (arm B). DNA-damaging chemotherapy had not been given to any patient beforehand. Live CD3+CD8+ CD19− CD56− cells were sorted from PBMCs. Sequencing used immunoSEQ multiplex PCR; TCRdb keeps in-frame clones, though not all of them. The table records fewer than 15,000 clones, 75% to 80% of them present only once. The length of the CDR3 is 17 residues. J was trimmed by 3 bases and V by 5 bases; bases with no gene match: 9. Germline lookup yields CDR1 SEHNR and CDR2 FQNEAQ (reference sequence). The receptor was isolated from a human donor with melanoma. Source: CD8+ T cells sorted from blood (inferred from file names), taken from a patient given nivolumab and ipilimumab in sequence. The chain links TRBV7-9 to TRBJ2-6; 8 bases match TRBD1. The CDR3 DNA is TGTGCCAGCAGCCCCAAGACAGGGGAGTATGGGGCCAACGTCCTGACTTTC. Translated: CASSPKTGEYGANVLTF.